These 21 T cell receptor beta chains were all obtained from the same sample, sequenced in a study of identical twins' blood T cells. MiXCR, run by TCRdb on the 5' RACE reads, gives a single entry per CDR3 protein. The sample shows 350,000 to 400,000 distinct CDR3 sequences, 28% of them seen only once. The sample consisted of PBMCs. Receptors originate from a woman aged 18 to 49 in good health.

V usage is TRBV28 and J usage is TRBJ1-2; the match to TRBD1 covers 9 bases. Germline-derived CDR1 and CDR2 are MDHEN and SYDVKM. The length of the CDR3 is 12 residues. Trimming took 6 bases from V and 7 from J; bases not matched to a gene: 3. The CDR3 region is CASRYRGLGYTF. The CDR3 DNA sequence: TGTGCCAGCAGATACAGGGGGCTTGGCTACACCTTC.

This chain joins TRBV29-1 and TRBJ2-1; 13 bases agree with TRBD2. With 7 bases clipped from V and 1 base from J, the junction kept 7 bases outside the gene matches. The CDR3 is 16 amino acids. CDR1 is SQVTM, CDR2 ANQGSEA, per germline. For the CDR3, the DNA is TGCAGCGGCTCCGGACTAGCGGGGGCTTCCTACAATGAGCAGTTCTTC. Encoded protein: CSGSGLAGASYNEQFF.

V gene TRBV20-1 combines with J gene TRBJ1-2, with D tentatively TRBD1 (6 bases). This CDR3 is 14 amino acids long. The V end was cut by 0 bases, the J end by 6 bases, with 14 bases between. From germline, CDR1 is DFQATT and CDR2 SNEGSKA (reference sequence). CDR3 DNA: TGCAGTGCTAGAGATCAGGGGACGCTGGATGGCTACACCTTC. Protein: CSARDQGTLDGYTF.

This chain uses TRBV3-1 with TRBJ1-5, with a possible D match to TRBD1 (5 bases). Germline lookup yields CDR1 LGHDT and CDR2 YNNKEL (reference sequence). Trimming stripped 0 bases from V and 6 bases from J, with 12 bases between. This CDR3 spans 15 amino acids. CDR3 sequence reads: CASSQDGPGRQPQHF. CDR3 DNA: TGTGCCAGCAGCCAAGATGGCCCAGGGCGTCAGCCCCAGCATTTT. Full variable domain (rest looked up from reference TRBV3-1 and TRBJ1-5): DTAVSQTPKYLVTQMGNDKSIKCEQNLGHDTMYWYKQDSKKFLKIMFSYNNKELIINETVPNRFSPKSPDKAHLNLHINSLELGDSAVYFCASSQDGPGRQPQHFGDGTRLSIL.

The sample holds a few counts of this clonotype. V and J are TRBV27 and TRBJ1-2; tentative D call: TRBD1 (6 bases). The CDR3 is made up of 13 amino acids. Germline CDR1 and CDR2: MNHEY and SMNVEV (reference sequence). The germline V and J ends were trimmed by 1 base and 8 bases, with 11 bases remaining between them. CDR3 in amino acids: CASSLYGGGGYTF. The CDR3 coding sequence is TGTGCCAGCAGTTTATATGGGGGCGGGGGCTACACCTTC.

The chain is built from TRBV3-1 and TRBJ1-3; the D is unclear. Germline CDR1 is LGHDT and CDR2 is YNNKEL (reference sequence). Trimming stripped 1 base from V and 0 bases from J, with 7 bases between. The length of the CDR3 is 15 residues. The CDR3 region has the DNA TGTGCCAGCAGCCAAGGTCAGGCCTCTGGAAACACCATATATTTT. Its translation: CASSQGQASGNTIYF.

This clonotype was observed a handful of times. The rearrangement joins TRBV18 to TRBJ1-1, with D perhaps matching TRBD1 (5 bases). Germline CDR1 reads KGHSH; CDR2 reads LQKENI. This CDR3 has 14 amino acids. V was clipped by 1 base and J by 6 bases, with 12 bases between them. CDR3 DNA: TGTGCCAGCTCACCACTCCAGGGTATCCCTGAAGCTTTCTTT. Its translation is CASSPLQGIPEAFF.

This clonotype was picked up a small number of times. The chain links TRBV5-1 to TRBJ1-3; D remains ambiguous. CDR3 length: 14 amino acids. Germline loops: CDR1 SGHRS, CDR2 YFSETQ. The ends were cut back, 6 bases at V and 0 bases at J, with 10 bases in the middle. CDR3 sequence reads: CASNEDPSGNTIYF. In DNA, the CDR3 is TGCGCCAGCAACGAGGACCCCTCTGGAAACACCATATATTTT.

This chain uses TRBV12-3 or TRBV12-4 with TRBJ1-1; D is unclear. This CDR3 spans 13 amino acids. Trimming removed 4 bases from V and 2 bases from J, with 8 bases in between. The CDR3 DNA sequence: TGTGCCAGCAGTTGGTTGAGTAACACTGAAGCTTTCTTT. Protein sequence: CASSWLSNTEAFF.

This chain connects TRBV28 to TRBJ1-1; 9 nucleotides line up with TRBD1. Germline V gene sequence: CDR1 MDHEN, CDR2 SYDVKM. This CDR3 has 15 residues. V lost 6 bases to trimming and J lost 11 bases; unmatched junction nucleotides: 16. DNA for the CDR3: TGTGCCAGCAGCGCCACCGGACAGGGGTTAATTGGGGCTTTCTTT. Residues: CASSATGQGLIGAFF.

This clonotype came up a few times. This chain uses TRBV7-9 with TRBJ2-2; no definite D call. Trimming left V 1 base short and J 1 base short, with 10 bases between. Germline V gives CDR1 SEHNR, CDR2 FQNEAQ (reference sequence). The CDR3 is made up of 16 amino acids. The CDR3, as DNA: TGTGCCAGCAGCTTAGTTGGTCAGGTGAACACCGGGGAGCTGTTTTTT. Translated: CASSLVGQVNTGELFF.

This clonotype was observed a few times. CDR3 coding DNA: TGTGCCAGCAGCCGGGTGGGCACAGATACGCAGTATTTT. Encoded protein: CASSRVGTDTQYF. The chain links TRBV14 to TRBJ2-3, with unresolved D. The CDR3 runs to 13 residues. V lost 4 bases, J lost 1 base, and 6 bases lay in between. The germline V gene has CDR1 SGHDN and CDR2 FVKESK.

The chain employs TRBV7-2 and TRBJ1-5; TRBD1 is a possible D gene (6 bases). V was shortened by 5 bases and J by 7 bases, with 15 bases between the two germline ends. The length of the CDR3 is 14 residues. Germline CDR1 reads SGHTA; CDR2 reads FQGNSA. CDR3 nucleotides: TGTGCCAGCAGCATATACAGGGTAGGGCAGCCCCAGCATTTT. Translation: CASSIYRVGQPQHF.

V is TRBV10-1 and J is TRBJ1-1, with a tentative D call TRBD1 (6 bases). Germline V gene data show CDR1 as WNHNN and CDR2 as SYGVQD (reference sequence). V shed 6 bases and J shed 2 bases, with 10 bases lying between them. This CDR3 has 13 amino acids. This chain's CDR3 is CASSHRENTEAFF. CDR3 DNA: TGCGCCAGCAGCCACAGGGAAAACACTGAAGCTTTCTTT.

Here the CDR3 DNA reads TGTGCCAGTAGTGAGGTGGGGGTGGCCTACAATGAGCAGTTCTTC. This gives the protein CASSEVGVAYNEQFF. The genes are TRBV19 and TRBJ2-1; D is perhaps TRBD1 or TRBD2 (5 bases each). Germline CDR1 LNHDA, CDR2 SQIVND (reference sequence). The V end lost 5 bases, the J end lost 2 bases, and 13 bases lay between the germline ends. The CDR3 totals 15 residues. Looking up the rest from reference TRBV19 and TRBJ2-1 gives the full variable domain: DGGITQSPKYLFRKEGQNVTLSCEQNLNHDAMYWYRQDPGQGLRLIYYSQIVNDFQKGDIAEGYSVSREKKESFPLTVTSAQKNPTAFYLCASSEVGVAYNEQFFGPGTRLTVL.

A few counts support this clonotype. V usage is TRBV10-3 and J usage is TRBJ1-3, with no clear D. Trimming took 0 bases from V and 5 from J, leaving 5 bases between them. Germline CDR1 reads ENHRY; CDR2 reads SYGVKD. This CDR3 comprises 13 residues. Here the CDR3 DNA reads TGTGCCATCAGTGAGTCCAGCCGAAACACCATATATTTT. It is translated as CAISESSRNTIYF.

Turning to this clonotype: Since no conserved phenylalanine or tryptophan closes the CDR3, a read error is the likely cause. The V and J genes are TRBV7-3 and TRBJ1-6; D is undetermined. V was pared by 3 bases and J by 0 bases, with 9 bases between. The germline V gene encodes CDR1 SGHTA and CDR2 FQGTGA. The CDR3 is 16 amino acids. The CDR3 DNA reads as TGTGCCAGCAGCTTGACTCCAGACTCCTATAATTCACCCCTCCACCTT. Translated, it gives CASSLTPDSYNSPLHL.

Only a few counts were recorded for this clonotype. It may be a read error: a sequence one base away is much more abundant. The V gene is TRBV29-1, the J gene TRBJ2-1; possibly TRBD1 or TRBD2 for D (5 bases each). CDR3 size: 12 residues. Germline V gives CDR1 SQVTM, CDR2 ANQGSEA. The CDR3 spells CSVGGTYNERFF. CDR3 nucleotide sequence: TGCAGCGTTGGGGGGACCTACAATGAGCGGTTCTTC.

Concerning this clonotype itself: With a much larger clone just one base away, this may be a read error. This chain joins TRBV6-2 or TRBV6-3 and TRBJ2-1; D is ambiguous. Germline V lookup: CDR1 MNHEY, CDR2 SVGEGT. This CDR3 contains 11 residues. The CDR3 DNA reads TGTGTCAGTAGGAGCAGAGACTTCCCGTTCTTC. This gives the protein CVSRSRDFPFF.

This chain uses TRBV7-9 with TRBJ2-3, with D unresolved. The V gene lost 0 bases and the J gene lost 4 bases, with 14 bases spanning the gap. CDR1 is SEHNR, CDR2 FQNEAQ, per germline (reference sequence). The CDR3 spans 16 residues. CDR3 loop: CASSLALKVAADTQYF. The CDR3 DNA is TGTGCCAGCAGCTTAGCGCTAAAAGTCGCGGCAGATACGCAGTATTTT. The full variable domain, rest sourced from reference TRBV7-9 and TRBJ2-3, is DTGVSQNPRHKITKRGQNVTFRCDPISEHNRLYWYRQTLGQGPEFLTYFQNEAQLEKSRLLSDRFSAERPKGSFSTLEIQRTEQGDSAMYLCASSLALKVAADTQYFGPGTRLTVL.

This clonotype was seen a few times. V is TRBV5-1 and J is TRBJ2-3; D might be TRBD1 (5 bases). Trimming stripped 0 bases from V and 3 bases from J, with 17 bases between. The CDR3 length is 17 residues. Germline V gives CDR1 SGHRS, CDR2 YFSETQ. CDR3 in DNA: TGCGCCAGCAGCTTGGACCCCGGAACAGGAGTAACAGATACGCAGTATTTT. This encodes CASSLDPGTGVTDTQYF.